These T cell receptor beta chains were read from a single sample in a study of cytomegalovirus exposure and HLA in healthy donors. Here immunoSEQ multiplex PCR was the method, and the copy in TCRdb shows in-frame clones only, minus some. The sample gives fewer than 80,000 clones, roughly 74% of which show up once; roughly 11% is in the top ten. The sample was PBMCs. Receptors originate from a woman aged 55-69 years in good health and CMV-seropositive. CDR3s include the opening cysteine and the closing phenylalanine or tryptophan. Each record gives: clone size, J gene, D gene, V gene, CDR3 protein, CDR3 DNA. A D gene is named only where the DNA matches it firmly. The size entry is marked missing in some rows and otherwise reads once, few, many or a size class.

NA | TRBJ2-5 | TRBD2 | TRBV19 | CASSITGLAGQETQYF | TGTGCCAGTAGTATTACTGGACTAGCGGGGCAAGAGACCCAGTACTTC
once | TRBJ1-5 | TRBD1 | TRBV6-6 | CASRSQGVNQPQHF | TGTGCCAGCAGATCCCAGGGGGTCAATCAGCCCCAGCATTTT
NA | TRBJ1-2 | TRBD1 | TRBV5-6 | CASNPFPTGEGYGYTF | TGTGCCAGCAACCCTTTTCCAACAGGGGAAGGGTATGGCTACACCTTC
few | TRBJ1-4 | TRBD1 | TRBV5-4 | CASSRQGFPNEKLFF | TGTGCCAGCAGTCGACAGGGGTTCCCTAATGAAAAACTGTTTTTT
NA | TRBJ1-5 | NA | TRBV19 | CASSSKQGLRPQHF | TGTGCCAGTAGTAGTAAACAGGGCCTCAGGCCCCAGCATTTT
NA | TRBJ2-7 | NA | TRBV30 | CAWRGTNGYEQYF | TGTGCCTGGAGGGGGACAAACGGGTACGAGCAGTACTTC
NA | TRBJ2-5 | NA | TRBV9 | CASSPPQGPGETQYF | TGTGCCAGCAGCCCCCCCCAGGGCCCAGGGGAGACCCAGTACTTC
NA | TRBJ2-1 | NA | TRBV5-1 | CASSLEAGLVYNEQFF | TGCGCCAGCAGCTTGGAGGCGGGATTAGTTTACAATGAGCAGTTCTTC
NA | TRBJ2-5 | NA | TRBV6-1 | CASSEGWGGQTQYF | TGTGCCAGCAGTGAAGGGTGGGGGGGGCAGACCCAGTACTTC
NA | TRBJ1-1 | NA | TRBV5-1 | CASSLASGYEAFF | TGCGCCAGCAGCTTGGCCTCAGGCTACGAAGCTTTCTTT
NA | TRBJ1-6 | TRBD1 | TRBV6-5 | CASSTGQGGSPLHF | TGTGCCAGCAGTACCGGACAGGGTGGCTCACCCCTCCACTTT
NA | TRBJ2-1 | TRBD2 | TRBV9 | CASSVGLARGEQFF | TGTGCCAGCAGCGTTGGACTAGCGAGGGGTGAGCAGTTCTTC
NA | TRBJ1-1 | NA | TRBV5-1 | CASSLFNRDTEAFF | TGCGCCAGCAGCTTGTTCAACCGGGACACTGAAGCTTTCTTT
NA | TRBJ1-4 | NA | TRBV1 | CTSSLPWGTRAEKLFF | TGCACCAGCAGCCTCCCATGGGGCACCAGGGCAGAAAAACTGTTTTTT
NA | TRBJ2-1 | TRBD2 | TRBV19 | CASSRRGGRSSYNEQFF | TGTGCCAGTAGTAGACGGGGGGGGAGAAGCTCCTACAATGAGCAGTTCTTC
NA | TRBJ2-7 | TRBD2 | TRBV27 | CASSQIGTSGNEQYF | TGTGCCAGCAGTCAAATTGGGACTAGCGGGAACGAGCAGTACTTC
NA | TRBJ1-2 | NA | TRBV29-1 | CSVAGAGGFYGYTF | TGCAGCGTTGCCGGGGCGGGGGGTTTTTATGGCTACACCTTC
NA | TRBJ1-2 | NA | TRBV5-1 | CASSLEYRDGDGYTF | TGCGCCAGCAGCTTGGAGTACAGGGATGGTGATGGCTACACCTTC
NA | TRBJ2-2 | NA | TRBV10-1 | CASRQGNAGELFF | TGCGCCAGCAGACAGGGAAATGCCGGGGAGCTGTTTTTT
NA | TRBJ2-2 | NA | TRBV5-1 | CASSQTGNTGELFF | TGCGCCAGCAGCCAGACAGGGAACACCGGGGAGCTGTTTTTT
NA | TRBJ2-3 | TRBD1 | TRBV25-1 | CASSEDRVRTDTQYF | TGTGCCAGCAGTGAGGACAGGGTTCGCACAGATACGCAGTATTTT
NA | TRBJ1-1 | NA | TRBV5-6 | CASSLPQAGTEAFF | TGTGCCAGCAGCTTGCCCCAAGCTGGCACTGAAGCTTTCTTT
few | TRBJ1-1 | TRBD1 | TRBV5-1 | CASTRTGANTEAFF | TGCGCCAGCACCCGGACAGGGGCGAACACTGAAGCTTTCTTT
NA | TRBJ2-7 | NA | TRBV7-9 | CASSLGSAYEQYF | TGTGCCAGCAGCTTAGGTAGCGCCTACGAGCAGTACTTC
NA | TRBJ2-7 | NA | TRBV19 | CASSQGTYEQYF | TGTGCCAGTAGCCAGGGGACCTACGAGCAGTACTTC
NA | TRBJ1-6 | NA | TRBV19 | CASSPVFRTAANSPLHF | TGTGCCAGTAGCCCGGTGTTCAGGACAGCAGCTAATTCACCCCTCCACTTT
NA | TRBJ1-6 | NA | TRBV19 | CASKQRGDPGLNSPLHF | TGTGCCAGTAAACAACGGGGAGACCCCGGGCTAAATTCACCCCTCCACTTT
NA | TRBJ1-5 | TRBD1 | TRBV19 | CASSLYQGALFQPQHF | TGTGCCAGTAGCCTCTACCAGGGGGCGCTTTTTCAGCCCCAGCATTTT